The clone carrying this T cell receptor (beta chain) is a singleton in its sample. One end of the junction is discordant with germline, which a read error may explain. The source of the sample is a study of CD8+CD57+ T cells in acquired aplastic anemia. The CDR3 has 15 amino acids. CDR1 and CDR2 (germline): SNHLY, FYNNEI. Using genomic DNA as the template, TCR beta VDJ and CDR3 profiling was carried out. TCRdb re-called the reads through MiXCR, storing one row per CDR3 protein. This sample has about 420,000 distinct CDR3 sequences, with just under 70% found just once. The receptor comes from a human donor in good health, serving as a control. The J gene is TRBJ2-5, the V gene TRBV2, with a weak D call TRBD2 (5 bases). Sequencing was done on a sample of sorted CD4+, CD8+, or CD8+CD57+ T cells (not recorded which) from PBMCs. CDR3 loop: CASSLRPRGTETLYF. In DNA, the CDR3 is TGTGCCAGCAGCCTGCGACCTCGGGGAACCGAGACCCTGTACTTC.